These T cell receptor beta chains were read from a single sample in a study of blood T cell repertoires in COVID-19. TCRdb's table, derived via immunoSEQ multiplex PCR, lists solely in-frame clones and lacks some. The table shows more than 95,000 clones, with 70% to 90% occurring only once. The specimen sequenced was peripheral blood. The receptors shown here come from a man aged 50 to 60 with acute or convalescent COVID-19. CDR3s leave out the opening cysteine and the closing phenylalanine or tryptophan. Clone size is not always given. Where it is, it says once, few, many or a class for expanded clones.

J gene	clone size	V gene	CDR3 protein
TRBJ2-7	.	TRBV6-5	ASSRRDREREQY
TRBJ2-3	.	TRBV24-1	ATSDMGQRIITDTQY
TRBJ1-2	.	TRBV5-1	ASSLDYRDGYT
TRBJ2-7	.	TRBV14	ASSQGRTSAYEQY
TRBJ1-5	.	TRBV4-1	ASSQDTLLTPGQPQH
TRBJ2-5	.	TRBV2	ASSEDRVQETQY
TRBJ1-5	.	TRBV6-2/TRBV6-3	ASSYGPDSSNQPQH
TRBJ1-1	.	TRBV12-1	ASSPRRTGIKNLNTEAF
TRBJ2-7	once	TRBV5-6	ASSLWTAAYEQY
TRBJ1-3	.	TRBV2	ASSPDRVGNTIY
TRBJ2-3	.	TRBV7-2	ASSFMLAVNTDTQY
TRBJ2-5	.	TRBV10-1	ASSDGAGSGKTQY
TRBJ1-2	.	TRBV7-2	ASSPRRGANYGYT
TRBJ2-3	few	TRBV21-1	ASSKVERGATDTQY
TRBJ2-3	.	TRBV5-1	ASSNRLAGRTDTQY
TRBJ2-3	.	TRBV7-6	ASSFSSGPPDTQY
TRBJ2-3	.	TRBV24-1	ATSALQGKTDTQY
TRBJ2-5	.	TRBV6-2/TRBV6-3	ASSYSREGQGQETQY
TRBJ2-7	.	TRBV6-5	ASSLSGVFYEQY
TRBJ2-1	.	TRBV11-2	ASSSSFQGPNEQF
TRBJ2-1	.	TRBV11-3	ASSSRTSGRANEQF
TRBJ2-1	.	TRBV24-1	ATSVRGLENEQF
TRBJ2-3	once	TRBV6-2/TRBV6-3	ASSYGQGARKDTQY
TRBJ2-1	.	TRBV5-5	ASSPLAGVSYNEQF